This T cell receptor (beta chain) was sequenced for a study of T cells in localized non-small cell lung cancer. Study-level results: Researchers found a median around 61 of the top 100 tumor clones in adjacent lung.

Concerning this clone itself: Its antigen is not known.

Sequencing was performed with immunoSEQ multiplex PCR; in TCRdb, only in-frame clones are kept and a portion is missing. Altogether some 50,000 clones are present, 70% to 90% being singletons, with the ten largest covering less than 20%. The V gene lost 6 bases and the J gene lost 4 bases, with 13 bases spanning the gap. This CDR3 is 13 amino acids long. Germline V gives CDR1 MNHEY, CDR2 SMNVEV (reference sequence). Sequences were derived from PBMCs, sampled before any cancer treatment. The rearrangement joins TRBV27 to TRBJ2-7, with D possibly matching TRBD1 (6 bases). This TCR derives from a female donor with stage II lung adenocarcinoma. CDR3 residues: CASRDSGLYEQYF. The DNA of the CDR3 is TGTGCCAGCAGGGACAGTGGACTGTACGAGCAGTACTTC.